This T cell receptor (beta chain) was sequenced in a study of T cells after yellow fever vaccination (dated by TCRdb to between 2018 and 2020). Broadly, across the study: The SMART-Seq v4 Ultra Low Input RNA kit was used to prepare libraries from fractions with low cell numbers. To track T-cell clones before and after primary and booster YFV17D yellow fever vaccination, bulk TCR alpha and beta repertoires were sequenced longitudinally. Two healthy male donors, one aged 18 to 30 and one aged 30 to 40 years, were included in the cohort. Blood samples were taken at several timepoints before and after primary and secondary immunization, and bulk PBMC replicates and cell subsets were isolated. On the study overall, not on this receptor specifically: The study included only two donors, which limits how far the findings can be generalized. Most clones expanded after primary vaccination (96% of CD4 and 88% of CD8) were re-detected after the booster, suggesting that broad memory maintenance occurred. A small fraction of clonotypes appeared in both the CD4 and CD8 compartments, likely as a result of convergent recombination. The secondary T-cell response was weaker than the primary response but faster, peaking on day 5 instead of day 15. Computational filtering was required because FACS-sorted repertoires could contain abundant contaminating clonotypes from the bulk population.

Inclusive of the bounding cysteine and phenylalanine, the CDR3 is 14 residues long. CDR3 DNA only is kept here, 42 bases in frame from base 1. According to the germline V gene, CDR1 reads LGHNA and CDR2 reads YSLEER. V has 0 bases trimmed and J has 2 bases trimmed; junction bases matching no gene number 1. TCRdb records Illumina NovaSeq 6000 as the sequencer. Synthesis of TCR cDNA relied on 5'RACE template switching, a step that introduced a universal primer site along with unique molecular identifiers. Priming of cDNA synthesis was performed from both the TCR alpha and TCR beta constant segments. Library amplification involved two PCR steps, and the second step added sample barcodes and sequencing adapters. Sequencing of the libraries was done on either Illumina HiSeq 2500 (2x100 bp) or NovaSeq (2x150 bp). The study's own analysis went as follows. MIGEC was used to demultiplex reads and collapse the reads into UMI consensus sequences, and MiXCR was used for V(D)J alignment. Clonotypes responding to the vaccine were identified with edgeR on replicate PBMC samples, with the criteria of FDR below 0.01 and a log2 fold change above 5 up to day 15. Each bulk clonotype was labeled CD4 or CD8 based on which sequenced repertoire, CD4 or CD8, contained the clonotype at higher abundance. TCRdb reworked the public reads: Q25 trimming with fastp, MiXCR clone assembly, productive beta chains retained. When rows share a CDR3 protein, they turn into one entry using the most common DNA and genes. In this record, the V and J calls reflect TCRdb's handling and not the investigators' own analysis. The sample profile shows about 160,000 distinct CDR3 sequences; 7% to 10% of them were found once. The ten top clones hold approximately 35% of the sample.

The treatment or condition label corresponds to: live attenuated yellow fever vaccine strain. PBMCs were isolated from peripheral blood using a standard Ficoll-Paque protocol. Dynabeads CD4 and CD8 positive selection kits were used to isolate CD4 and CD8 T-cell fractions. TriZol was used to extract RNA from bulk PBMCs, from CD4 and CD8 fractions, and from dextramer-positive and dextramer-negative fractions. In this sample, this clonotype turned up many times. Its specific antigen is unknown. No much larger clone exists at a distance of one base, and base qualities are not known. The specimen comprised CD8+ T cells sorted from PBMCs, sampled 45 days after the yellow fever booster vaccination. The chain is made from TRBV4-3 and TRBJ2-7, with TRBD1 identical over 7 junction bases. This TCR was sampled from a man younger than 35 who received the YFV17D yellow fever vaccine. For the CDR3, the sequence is CASSQEGGPYEQYF. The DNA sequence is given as TGCGCCAGCAGCCAAGAAGGGGGCCCCTACGAGCAGTACTTC.